This TCR beta chain emerged from a study of blood T cell repertoires in COVID-19. Looking at the study overall: Sources were T cells, B-cell-depleted T cells, or PBMCs; the material itself was cDNA or gDNA.

Some clones are missing from TCRdb's copy, which holds only in-frame ones; the method was immunoSEQ multiplex PCR. The repertoire consists of a few hundred thousand clones, with 70% to 90% occurring once and the leading ten covering 2.2%. Germline V gene data show CDR1 as SEHNR and CDR2 as FQNEAQ (reference sequence). Trimming took off 5 bases at V and 4 bases at J, with 18 bases between the two ends. This CDR3 region has 15 residues. This clonotype was sampled from a woman in her fifties or sixties with acute or convalescent COVID-19. Material: peripheral blood. J is TRBJ2-7 and V is TRBV7-9; maybe TRBD1 (5 bases). Here the CDR3 DNA reads TGTGCCAGCAGCCAGGCTAGGGGCCTATTGTACGAGCAGTACTTC. It is translated as CASSQARGLLYEQYF.